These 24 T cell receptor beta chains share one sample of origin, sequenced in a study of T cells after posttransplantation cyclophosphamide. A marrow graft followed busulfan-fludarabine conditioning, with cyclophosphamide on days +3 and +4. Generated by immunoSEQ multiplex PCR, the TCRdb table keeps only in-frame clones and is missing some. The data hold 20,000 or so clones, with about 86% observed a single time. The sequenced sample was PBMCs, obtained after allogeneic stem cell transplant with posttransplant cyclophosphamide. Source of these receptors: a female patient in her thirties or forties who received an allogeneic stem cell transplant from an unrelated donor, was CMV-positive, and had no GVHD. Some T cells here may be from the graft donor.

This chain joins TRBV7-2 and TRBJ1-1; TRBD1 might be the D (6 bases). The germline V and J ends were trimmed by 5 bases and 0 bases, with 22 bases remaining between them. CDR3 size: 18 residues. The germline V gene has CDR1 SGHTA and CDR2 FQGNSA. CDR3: CASSTRKDRRAMNTEAFF. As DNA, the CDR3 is TGTGCCAGCAGCACTAGAAAGGACAGACGCGCCATGAACACTGAAGCTTTCTTT.

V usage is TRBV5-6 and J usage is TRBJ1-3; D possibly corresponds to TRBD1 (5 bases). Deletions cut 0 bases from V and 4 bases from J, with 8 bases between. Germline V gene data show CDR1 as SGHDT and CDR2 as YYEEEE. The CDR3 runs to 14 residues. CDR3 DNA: TGTGCCAGCAGCTTGGTTCCAGGGGGAAACACCATATATTTT. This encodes CASSLVPGGNTIYF.

The CDR3 DNA reads as TGTGCCAGCAGTCCCCTGGACACCAATAATGAAAAACTGTTTTTT. Translating gives CASSPLDTNNEKLFF. The chain is built from TRBV28 and TRBJ1-4, with D perhaps matching TRBD1 (5 bases). Trimming took off 5 bases at V and 4 bases at J, with 14 bases between the two ends. CDR3 length: 15 residues. Germline values: CDR1 MDHEN, CDR2 SYDVKM.

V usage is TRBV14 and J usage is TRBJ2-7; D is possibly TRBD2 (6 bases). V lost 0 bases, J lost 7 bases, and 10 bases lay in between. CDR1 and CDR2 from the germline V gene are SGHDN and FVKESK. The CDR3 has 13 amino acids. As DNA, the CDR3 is TGTGCCAGCAGCCAAGATTTTCGGGGGGAGCAGTACTTC. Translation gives CASSQDFRGEQYF.

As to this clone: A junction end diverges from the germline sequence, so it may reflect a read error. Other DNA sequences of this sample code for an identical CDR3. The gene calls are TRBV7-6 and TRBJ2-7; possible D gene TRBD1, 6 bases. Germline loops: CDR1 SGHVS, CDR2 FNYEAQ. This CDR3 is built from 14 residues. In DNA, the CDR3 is TGCGCCAGCAGCTTAGTGGACAGCTCCTACGAGCAGTACTTC. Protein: CASSLVDSSYEQYF.

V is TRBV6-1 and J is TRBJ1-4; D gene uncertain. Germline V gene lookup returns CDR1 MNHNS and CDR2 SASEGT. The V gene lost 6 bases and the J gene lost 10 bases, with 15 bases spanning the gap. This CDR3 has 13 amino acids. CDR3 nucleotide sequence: TGTGCCAGCAGGTCACATGCAGAGGCAAAACTGTTTTTT. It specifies CASRSHAEAKLFF.

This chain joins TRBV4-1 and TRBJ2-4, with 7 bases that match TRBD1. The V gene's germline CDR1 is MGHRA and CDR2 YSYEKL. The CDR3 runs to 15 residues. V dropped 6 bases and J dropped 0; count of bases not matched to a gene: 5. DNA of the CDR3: TGCGCCAGCAGTGACCAGGGGGAAGCCAAAAACATTCAGTACTTC. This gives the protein CASSDQGEAKNIQYF.

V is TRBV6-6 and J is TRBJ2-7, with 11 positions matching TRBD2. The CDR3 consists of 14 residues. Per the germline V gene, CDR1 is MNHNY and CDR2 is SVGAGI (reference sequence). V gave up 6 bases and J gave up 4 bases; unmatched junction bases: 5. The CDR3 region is CASSARTSGYEQYF. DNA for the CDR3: TGTGCCAGCAGCGCCCGGACTAGCGGGTACGAGCAGTACTTC.

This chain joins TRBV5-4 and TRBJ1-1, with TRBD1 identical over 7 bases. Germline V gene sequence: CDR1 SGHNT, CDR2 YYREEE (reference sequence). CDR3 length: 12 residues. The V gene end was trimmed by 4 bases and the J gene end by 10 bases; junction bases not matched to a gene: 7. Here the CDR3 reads CASSPYGDRAFF. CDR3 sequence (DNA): TGTGCCAGCAGCCCATACGGGGACAGAGCTTTCTTT.

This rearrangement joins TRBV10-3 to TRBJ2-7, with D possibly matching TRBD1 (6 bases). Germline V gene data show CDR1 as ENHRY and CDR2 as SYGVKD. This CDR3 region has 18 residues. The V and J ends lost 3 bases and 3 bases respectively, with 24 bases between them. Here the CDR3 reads CAISDWGSRRDILYEQYF. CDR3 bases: TGTGCCATCAGTGATTGGGGGAGCCGCCGGGACATCCTCTACGAGCAGTACTTC.

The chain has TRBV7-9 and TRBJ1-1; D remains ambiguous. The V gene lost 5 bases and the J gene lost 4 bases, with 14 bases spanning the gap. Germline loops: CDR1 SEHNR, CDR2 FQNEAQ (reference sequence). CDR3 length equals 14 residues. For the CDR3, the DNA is TGTGCCAGCAGCCAAACATCGGGAAGCACTGAAGCTTTCTTT. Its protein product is CASSQTSGSTEAFF.

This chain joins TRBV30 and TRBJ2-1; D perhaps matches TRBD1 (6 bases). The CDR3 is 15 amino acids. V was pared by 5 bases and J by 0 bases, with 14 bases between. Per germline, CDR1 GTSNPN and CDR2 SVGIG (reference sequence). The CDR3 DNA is TGTGCCTGGCACCCGGGACAAAGCTCCTACAATGAGCAGTTCTTC. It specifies CAWHPGQSSYNEQFF.

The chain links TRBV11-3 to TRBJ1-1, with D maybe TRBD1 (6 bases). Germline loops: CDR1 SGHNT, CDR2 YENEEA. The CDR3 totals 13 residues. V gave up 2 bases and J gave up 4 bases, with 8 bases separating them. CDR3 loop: CASSLLGGTEAFF. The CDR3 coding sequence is TGTGCCAGCAGCTTATTAGGGGGCACTGAAGCTTTCTTT.

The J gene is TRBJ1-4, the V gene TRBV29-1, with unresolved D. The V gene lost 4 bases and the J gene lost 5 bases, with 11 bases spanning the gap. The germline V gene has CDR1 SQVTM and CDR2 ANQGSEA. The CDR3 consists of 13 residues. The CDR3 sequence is CSVARQLNEKLFF. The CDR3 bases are TGCAGCGTTGCCAGGCAGCTCAATGAAAAACTGTTTTTT.

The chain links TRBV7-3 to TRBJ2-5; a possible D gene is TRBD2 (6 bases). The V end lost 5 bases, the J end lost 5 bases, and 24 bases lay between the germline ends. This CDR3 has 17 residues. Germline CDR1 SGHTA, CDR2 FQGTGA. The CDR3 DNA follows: TGTGCCAGCAGCCGATTCGTGGGAGGTCGGTCTGTGGAGACCCAGTACTTC. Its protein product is CASSRFVGGRSVETQYF. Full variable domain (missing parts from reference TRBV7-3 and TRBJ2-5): GAGVSQTPSNKVTEKGKYVELRCDPISGHTALYWYRQSLGQGPEFLIYFQGTGAADDSGLPNDRFFAVRPEGSVSTLKIQRTERGDSAVYLCASSRFVGGRSVETQYFGPGTRLLVL.

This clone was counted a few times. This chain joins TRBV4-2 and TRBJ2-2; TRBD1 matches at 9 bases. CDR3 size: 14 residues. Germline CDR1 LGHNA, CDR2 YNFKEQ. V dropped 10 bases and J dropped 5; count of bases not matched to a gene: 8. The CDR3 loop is CATSGTGLTGELFF. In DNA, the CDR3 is TGTGCCACCTCCGGGACAGGGTTGACCGGGGAGCTGTTTTTT.

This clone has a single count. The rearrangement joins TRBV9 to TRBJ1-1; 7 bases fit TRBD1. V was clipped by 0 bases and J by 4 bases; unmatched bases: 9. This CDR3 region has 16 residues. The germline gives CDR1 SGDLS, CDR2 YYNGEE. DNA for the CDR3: TGTGCCAGCAGCGTAGTTCGAGGGGGCGCGGGCACTGAAGCTTTCTTT. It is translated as CASSVVRGGAGTEAFF.

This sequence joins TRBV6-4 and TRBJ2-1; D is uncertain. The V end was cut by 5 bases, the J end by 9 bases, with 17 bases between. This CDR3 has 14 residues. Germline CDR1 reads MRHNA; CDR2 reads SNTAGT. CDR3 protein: CASSLEENVGEQFF. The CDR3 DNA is TGTGCCAGCAGTTTAGAGGAGAACGTCGGTGAGCAGTTCTTC.

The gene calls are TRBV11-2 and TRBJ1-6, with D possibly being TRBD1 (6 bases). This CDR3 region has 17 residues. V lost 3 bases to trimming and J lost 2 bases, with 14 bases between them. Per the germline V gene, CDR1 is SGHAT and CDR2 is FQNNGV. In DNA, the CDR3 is TGTGCCAGCAGCTTCGGCGTGTGGGGGCCCTATAATTCACCCCTCCACTTT. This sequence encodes CASSFGVWGPYNSPLHF.

This CDR3 reads CASSSVPYRQFF. The CDR3 coding sequence is TGTGCCAGCAGTTCCGTCCCGTATAGGCAGTTCTTC. The V call is TRBV6-5, the J call TRBJ2-1; D not resolved. Between the trimmed V and J ends, which lost 4 bases and 12 bases, there was a span of 13 bases. CDR3 length equals 12 residues. Germline V gives CDR1 MNHEY, CDR2 SVGAGI.

CDR3 sequence: CASSLGGPYEQYF. The CDR3 DNA reads as TGTGCCAGCAGCTTAGGGGGGCCCTACGAGCAGTACTTC. The chain links TRBV11-3 to TRBJ2-7; tentatively, D is TRBD1 (6 bases). CDR3 length: 13 amino acids. Trimming shortened V by 1 base and J by 2 bases, and 6 bases separated the two germline ends. Germline V gene lookup returns CDR1 SGHNT and CDR2 YENEEA.

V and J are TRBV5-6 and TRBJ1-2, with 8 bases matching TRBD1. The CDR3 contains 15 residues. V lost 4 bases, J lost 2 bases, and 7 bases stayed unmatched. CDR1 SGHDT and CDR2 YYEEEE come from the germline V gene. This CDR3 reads CASSNRDRRNYGYTF. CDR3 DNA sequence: TGTGCCAGCAGCAATCGGGACAGGAGAAACTATGGCTACACCTTC.

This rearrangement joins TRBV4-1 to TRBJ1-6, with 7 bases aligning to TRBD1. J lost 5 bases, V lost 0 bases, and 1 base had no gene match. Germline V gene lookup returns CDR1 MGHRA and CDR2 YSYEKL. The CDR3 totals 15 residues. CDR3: CASSQEGQNNSPLHF. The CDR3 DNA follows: TGCGCCAGCAGCCAAGAGGGACAGAATAATTCACCCCTCCACTTT.

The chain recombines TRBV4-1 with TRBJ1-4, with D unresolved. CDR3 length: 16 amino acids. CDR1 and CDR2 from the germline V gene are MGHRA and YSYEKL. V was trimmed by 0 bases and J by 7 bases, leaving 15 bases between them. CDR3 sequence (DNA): TGCGCCAGCAGCCAAGATGAGGGCGGACTTAGTGAAAAACTGTTTTTT. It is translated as CASSQDEGGLSEKLFF.